Listed here is a single T cell receptor beta chain. This entry belongs to a study of cytomegalovirus exposure and HLA in healthy donors. The PCR used 60 Vbeta and 13 Jbeta primers. Sequenced by immunoSEQ multiplex PCR; TCRdb stores in-frame clones only, minus some. The sample lists approximately 150,000 clones, about 80% occurring once. This CDR3 spans 17 amino acids. Germline assignment: CDR1 SGHAT and CDR2 FQNNGV. The J segment lost 1 base and the V segment lost 1 base, leaving 8 bases of the junction unmatched. The chain carries TRBV11-2 and TRBJ1-1; TRBD1 matches at 8 bases. This receptor was obtained from a man aged 18 to 29 in good health and CMV-seropositive. The sample taken for sequencing was PBMCs. DNA of the CDR3: TGTGCCAGCAGCTTAGCCATCAGGGGGCGGAAGAACACTGAAGCTTTCTTT. Its translation: CASSLAIRGRKNTEAFF.